This T cell receptor beta chain was captured in a study of blood T cell repertoires in COVID-19. In the study overall: Both acute and convalescent COVID-19 samples were obtained from the United States, Italy and Spain. Nucleic acid was either cDNA or gDNA, and it came from T cells, B-cell-depleted T cells, or PBMCs.

Original handling: Amplification from reference gene primers served as the basis for estimated nucleated cell counts. The repertoire was sequenced with immunoSEQ multiplex PCR; TCRdb's copy has only in-frame clones and lacks some. D and trimming come from the DNA, and the V and J calls and clone size come from that table. The sample holds about 31,000 clones, 89% seen once. V shed 10 bases and J 2 bases; nucleotides not matched to a gene: 7. The CDR3 spans 13 residues. The V gene's germline CDR1 is MNHEY and CDR2 SVGAGI. The clonotype originates from a woman between 40 and 50 years old with active or convalescent COVID-19. This chain connects TRBV6-5 to TRBJ2-7; the match to TRBD2 covers 8 bases. The sample taken for sequencing was peripheral blood. This chain's CDR3 is CAIGLAGTYEQYF. As DNA, the CDR3 is TGTGCCATCGGACTAGCTGGGACCTACGAGCAGTACTTC.